This T cell receptor beta chain was observed in a study of T cell responses to AZD1222 COVID-19 vaccine. Overall study context: Both about-4-week and about-12-week second-dose recipients were combined.

Comment on this clone: Its cognate antigen is unknown.

Regarding the study as a whole: Spike-specific TCR breadth and depth went up after people got two AZD1222 doses. White British ancestry dominated among donors, who included more females, and clonal diversity was possibly underestimated.

The CDR3 is 16 residues long. Germline CDR1 and CDR2: MGHRA and YSYEKL. With 2 bases removed from V and 4 bases from J, the gap between germline ends came to 17 bases. Profiling relied on immunoSEQ multiplex PCR, and the TCRdb table lists in-frame clones only, not all of them. Here the sample spans 95,000 to 100,000 clones, 90% to 95% being singletons. The clonotype comes from an adult in good health. The material sequenced was peripheral blood, taken on day 0 of AZD1222 vaccination. V gene TRBV4-1 combines with J gene TRBJ1-2, with D hard to call. CDR3 coding DNA: TGCGCCAGCAGCCAAAAGTCGATAGACGCCAGCTATGGCTACACCTTC. This translates into CASSQKSIDASYGYTF.